The 14 T cell receptor beta chains given below trace back to one sample, sequenced in a study of blood T cell repertoires in COVID-19. This table comes from immunoSEQ multiplex PCR, and its TCRdb copy is limited to in-frame clones, with some not included. This table holds about 130,000 clones, around nine tenths found once. The sample taken for sequencing was PBMCs or T cells enriched from blood (not recorded which). The receptors originated from a woman between 50 and 59 years old who had recovered from COVID-19.

This rearrangement joins TRBV2 to TRBJ1-5; no clear D. This CDR3 spans 15 amino acids. Looked up from germline, CDR1 is SNHLY and CDR2 is FYNNEI. The germline V and J ends were trimmed by 4 bases and 4 bases, with 14 bases remaining between them. The DNA of the CDR3 is TGTGCCAGCAGTGTGGCGGGTTTGTGGAATCAGCCCCAGCATTTT. This sequence encodes CASSVAGLWNQPQHF. The complete variable domain, with remaining parts taken from reference TRBV2 and TRBJ1-5, reads EPEVTQTPSHQVTQMGQEVILRCVPISNHLYFYWYRQILGQKVEFLVSFYNNEISEKSEIFDDQFSVERPDGSNFTLKIRSTKLEDSAMYFCASSVAGLWNQPQHFGDGTRLSIL.

The chain is built from TRBV10-2 and TRBJ1-3; no definite D call. Deletions cut 2 bases from V and 0 bases from J, with 11 bases between. In germline, CDR1 is WSHSY, CDR2 SAAADI. There are 16 residues in the CDR3. The CDR3 DNA follows: TGCGCCAGCAGTGAGGCGAGAACCTACTCTGGAAACACCATATATTTT. It specifies CASSEARTYSGNTIYF.

The V and J genes are TRBV30 and TRBJ1-1; no definite D call. Per the germline V gene, CDR1 is GTSNPN and CDR2 is SVGIG (reference sequence). V gave up 4 bases and J gave up 1 base, with 4 bases separating them. The CDR3 length is 11 residues. The CDR3 is CAWNRNTEAFF. DNA for the CDR3: TGTGCCTGGAACAGGAACACTGAAGCTTTCTTT. The full variable domain, completed using reference TRBV30 and TRBJ1-1, is SQTIHQWPATLVQPVGSPLSLECTVEGTSNPNLYWYRQAAGRGLQLLFYSVGIGQISSEVPQNLSASRPQDRQFILSSKKLLLSDSGFYLCAWNRNTEAFFGQGTRLTVV.

The V call is TRBV5-1, the J call TRBJ2-5, with TRBD2 matching over 11 bases. The CDR3 extends over 17 amino acids. The germline gives CDR1 SGHRS, CDR2 YFSETQ. The V gene end was trimmed by 0 bases and the J gene end by 1 base; junction bases not matched to a gene: 5. The CDR3, as DNA: TGCGCCAGCAGCTTGGGTACTAGCGGGGGTGTCCAAGAGACCCAGTACTTC. The encoded protein is CASSLGTSGGVQETQYF.

The chain uses TRBV18 and TRBJ2-5, with D maybe TRBD1 (6 bases). Trimming shortened V by 6 bases and J by 1 base, and 15 bases separated the two germline ends. Germline CDR1 and CDR2: KGHSH and LQKENI. The CDR3 runs 15 residues. DNA for the CDR3: TGTGCCAGCTCTAGTCCCGGGACACCCCAAGAGACCCAGTACTTC. The encoded protein is CASSSPGTPQETQYF. The complete variable domain, with remaining parts taken from reference TRBV18 and TRBJ2-5, reads NAGVMQNPRHLVRRRGQEARLRCSPMKGHSHVYWYRQLPEEGLKFMVYLQKENIIDESGMPKERFSAEFPKEGPSILRIQQVVRGDSAAYFCASSSPGTPQETQYFGPGTRLLVL.

J is TRBJ2-7 and V is TRBV6-5; 8 nucleotides match TRBD2. The V and J ends lost 6 bases and 0 bases, in that order; junction bases with no gene match: 7. The CDR3 spans 15 residues. Germline V gene sequence: CDR1 MNHEY, CDR2 SVGAGI. CDR3: CASSRGGASSYEQYF. Written as DNA, the CDR3 is TGTGCCAGCAGCCGGGGGGGAGCGAGCTCCTACGAGCAGTACTTC.

The chain employs TRBV7-2 and TRBJ1-5, with TRBD1 matching 9 bases. The CDR3 spans 18 residues. The V segment lost 2 bases and the J segment 2 bases; nucleotides outside the gene matches: 10. The germline gives CDR1 SGHTA, CDR2 FQGNSA. The CDR3: CASSLPTGGYQRNQPQHF. In DNA form, the CDR3 reads TGTGCCAGCAGCTTACCTACAGGGGGCTACCAACGCAATCAGCCCCAGCATTTT.

V gene TRBV5-6 combines with J gene TRBJ1-4; 7 bases agree with TRBD1. V lost 5 bases to trimming and J lost 6 bases; unmatched junction nucleotides: 7. The CDR3 is made up of 14 amino acids. Germline V lookup: CDR1 SGHDT, CDR2 YYEEEE. The CDR3: CASRSTGTHEKLFF. The CDR3 DNA sequence: TGTGCCAGCAGATCGACAGGGACTCATGAAAAACTGTTTTTT.

The V gene is TRBV4-3, the J gene TRBJ1-1; no reliable D call. The CDR3 spans 13 residues. The V gene lost 0 bases and the J gene lost 4 bases, with 6 bases spanning the gap. Germline V gives CDR1 LGHNA, CDR2 YSLEER. The CDR3 coding sequence is TGCGCCAGCAGCCAAGATTCCTCCACTGAAGCTTTCTTT. It is translated as CASSQDSSTEAFF.

The rearrangement joins TRBV29-1 to TRBJ2-7; TRBD2 agrees at 8 bases. Germline assignment: CDR1 SQVTM and CDR2 ANQGSEA. J lost 3 bases, V lost 6 bases, and 7 bases had no gene match. CDR3 size: 13 residues. The CDR3 DNA sequence: TGCAGCGTGACGGGAGGGGTCGGCTACGAGCAGTACTTC. Amino acids: CSVTGGVGYEQYF.

This chain connects TRBV4-3 to TRBJ2-7; D perhaps matches TRBD2 (5 bases). V gave up 5 bases and J gave up 2 bases, with 13 bases separating them. Germline CDR1 reads LGHNA; CDR2 reads YSLEER. This CDR3 has 14 amino acids. The CDR3 loop reads CASSASGTPYEQYF. CDR3 DNA sequence: TGCGCCAGCAGCGCCTCGGGAACGCCCTACGAGCAGTACTTC.

This chain links TRBV6-1 with TRBJ2-3; D unresolved. The germline V gene encodes CDR1 MNHNS and CDR2 SASEGT. The CDR3 runs 17 residues. Trimming pared 2 bases from V and 2 bases from J, leaving 17 bases between. CDR3 DNA sequence: TGTGCCAGCAGTGAATCTGAGGTCTTCCCTCTCACAGATACGCAGTATTTT. It codes for CASSESEVFPLTDTQYF.

J is TRBJ2-2 and V is TRBV6-1; TRBD2 matches 15 bases. CDR1 is MNHNS and CDR2 is SASEGT in the germline V gene. The junction had 4 bases not matched to a gene; V was cut back by 1 base and J by 7 bases. The CDR3 has 17 residues. The chain's CDR3 is CASSEGTSGGVGGELFF. CDR3 coding DNA: TGTGCCAGCAGTGAAGGGACTAGCGGGGGGGTAGGCGGGGAGCTGTTTTTT.

This chain joins TRBV7-3 and TRBJ2-5, with 15 positions matching TRBD2. The V gene end was trimmed by 4 bases and the J gene end by 5 bases; junction bases not matched to a gene: 5. The CDR3 contains 16 residues. The germline V gene encodes CDR1 SGHTA and CDR2 FQGTGA. The CDR3 DNA reads as TGTGCCAGCAGCTCGGGACTAGCGGGGGGCAGGGAGACCCAGTACTTC. Amino acids: CASSSGLAGGRETQYF.